The clone carrying this T cell receptor (beta chain) was found many times. The record originates from a study of regulatory T cells in long-lasting Graves disease. Study-level information: Those Graves' patients who were newly diagnosed had been on antithyroid drugs under 3 months.

Time point here: newly diagnosed GD, antithyroid drugs for less than 3 months. RNA from PBMCs was the source of the TCR library. V lost 1 base and J lost 1; bases outside the gene matches: 6. CDR3 length: 16 residues. CDR1 is SEHNR and CDR2 is FQNEAQ in the germline V gene (reference sequence). TCR beta libraries were built with iRepertoire HTBI primers and Arm-PCR of CDR3 regions. Via MiXCR, TCRdb re-called the multiplex PCR reads, giving one row per CDR3 protein. The sample carries 410,000 or so distinct CDR3 sequences, more than 13% recorded once. This sample also belongs to another study, concerning T cells in Graves' hyperthyroidism and ophthalmopathy. That work states: Graves' hyperthyroidism was deemed stable absent ophthalmopathy progression within 18 months. First-round RT-PCR of the TCR CDR3 relied on the HTBI primer set.

This TCR was sampled from a woman in her twenties or thirties with Graves disease. The sequences come from peripheral blood mononuclear cells (PBMCs), collected at new diagnosis, from a patient treated with antithyroid drugs. V gene TRBV7-9 combines with J gene TRBJ2-7, with 8 nucleotides matching TRBD2. The CDR3 loop reads CASSLEALAVSYEQYF. The CDR3, as DNA: TGTGCCAGCAGCTTAGAGGCACTAGCGGTGTCCTACGAGCAGTACTTC. Together with reference TRBV7-9 and TRBJ2-7, the CDR3 gives the full variable domain: DTGVSQNPRHKITKRGQNVTFRCDPISEHNRLYWYRQTLGQGPEFLTYFQNEAQLEKSRLLSDRFSAERPKGSFSTLEIQRTEQGDSAMYLCASSLEALAVSYEQYFGPGTRLTVT.